This passage covers 5 T cell receptor beta chains from one sample sequenced in a study of blood T cell repertoires in COVID-19. Here immunoSEQ multiplex PCR was the method, and the copy in TCRdb shows in-frame clones only, minus some. The data contain fewer than 350,000 clones, around 90% of them singletons. Sequenced: peripheral blood. These receptors were collected from a woman in her thirties with COVID-19, enrolled during active disease.

The V gene is TRBV30, the J gene TRBJ2-7; the match to TRBD2 covers 12 bases. This CDR3 is 16 amino acids long. Per germline, CDR1 GTSNPN and CDR2 SVGIG (reference sequence). V shed 2 bases and J 7 bases; nucleotides not matched to a gene: 12. CDR3 DNA: TGTGCCTGGAGTATGTGGACTAGCGGGACAAGAAGGGAGCAGTACTTC. Encoded protein: CAWSMWTSGTRREQYF.

The chain carries TRBV27 and TRBJ2-2; 7 nucleotides line up with TRBD2. The CDR3 is 14 amino acids. J gave up 4 bases and V 9 bases, and 8 bases lay outside the gene matches. CDR1 is MNHEY, CDR2 SMNVEV, per germline (reference sequence). The CDR3 protein is CASPISGSTGELFF. The CDR3 nucleotides are TGTGCCAGTCCGATTAGCGGGTCCACCGGGGAGCTGTTTTTT.

This clone appeared a single time. This sequence joins TRBV4-3 and TRBJ2-7, with D perhaps TRBD2 (6 bases). V lost 3 bases, J lost 6 bases, and 18 bases lay in between. Germline loops: CDR1 LGHNA, CDR2 YSLEER. The CDR3 is 15 residues long. The CDR3 sequence is CASSHSGAGSAEQYF. DNA for the CDR3: TGCGCCAGCAGCCATTCCGGCGCGGGATCGGCCGAGCAGTACTTC.

The rearrangement uses TRBV10-3 and TRBJ2-5; possible D gene TRBD2, 5 bases. From germline, CDR1 is ENHRY and CDR2 SYGVKD. The CDR3 is made up of 14 amino acids. Trimming cost V 3 bases and J 13 bases, with 21 bases left between them. The CDR3 loop is CAISEGFGPTGLYF. The CDR3 DNA follows: TGTGCCATCAGTGAAGGCTTCGGGCCGACGGGGTTGTACTTC.

The J gene is TRBJ1-2, the V gene TRBV2; possibly TRBD1 for D (5 bases). Germline-derived CDR1 and CDR2 are SNHLY and FYNNEI. Trimming left V 11 bases short and J 6 bases short, with 7 bases between. This CDR3 contains 9 residues. The CDR3 here is CAGHDGYTF. The DNA for the CDR3 is TGTGCCGGACATGATGGCTACACCTTC.